This record covers a single TCR beta chain. Its specificity is not known. The data stem from a study of shared clonotypes between healthy human individuals. CD45RO-negative cells were positively selected for CCR7, leaving out terminally differentiated effector memory CD45RA+ cells. Study conclusions and caveats: Sharing across four donors was highest in naive CD4 (around 5%) and lowest in memory CD8 (roughly 0.4%). On the whole, naive subsets had larger estimated richness than memory subsets had.

CDR1 LNHDA and CDR2 SQIVND come from the germline V gene (reference sequence). This CDR3 is built from 13 residues. Trimming removed 5 bases from V and 4 bases from J; junction bases left unmatched: 4. Clones were sequenced by immunoSEQ multiplex PCR, and TCRdb holds only the in-frame ones, with some missing. The data show about 2,200,000 clones, more than 85% seen once. The sequence was obtained from a man between 18 and 35 years old in good health. Some clones in this sample may be carry-over from other donors' samples. The material sequenced was naive CD8+ T cells from PBMCs. V usage is TRBV19 and J usage is TRBJ2-5; 7 bases agree with TRBD2. DNA for the CDR3: TGTGCCAGTAGTGAGGGAGGGAGAGAGACCCAGTACTTC. It translates to CASSEGGRETQYF.